Listed below are T cell receptor beta chains from one sample, sequenced in a study of blood T cell repertoires in COVID-19. Assay used: immunoSEQ multiplex PCR; TCRdb lists only in-frame clones, some missing. The sample records roughly 200,000 clones, around four fifths being singletons. The sample consisted of peripheral blood. The receptors shown here come from a man aged 35 to 55 with active or convalescent COVID-19. The CDR3 runs from the conserved cysteine through the conserved F or W. A D gene is named only where the DNA matches it firmly. Some rows mark clone size as missing; the rest say once, few, many or name a class of expanded clone.

abundance: -
v_gene: TRBV5-4
j_gene: TRBJ2-7
d_gene: TRBD2
CDR3aa: CASSPGGAAGGVSYEQYF
CDR3nt: TGTGCCAGCAGCCCCGGGGGTGCTGCGGGAGGGGTCTCCTACGAGCAGTACTTC

abundance: -
v_gene: TRBV5-4
j_gene: TRBJ1-6
d_gene: -
CDR3aa: CASSSDSGHSPLHF
CDR3nt: TGTGCCAGCAGCTCCGACAGTGGACATTCACCCCTCCACTTT

abundance: -
v_gene: TRBV24-1
j_gene: TRBJ2-7
d_gene: TRBD1
CDR3aa: CATSDTSTGSSYEQYF
CDR3nt: TGTGCCACCAGTGACACTTCGACAGGGAGCTCCTACGAGCAGTACTTC

abundance: -
v_gene: TRBV5-1
j_gene: TRBJ2-5
d_gene: -
CDR3aa: CASSSGADWDQETQYF
CDR3nt: TGCGCCAGCAGCTCGGGAGCGGACTGGGATCAAGAGACCCAGTACTTC

abundance: -
v_gene: TRBV28
j_gene: TRBJ1-6
d_gene: TRBD1
CDR3aa: CASTGQGSPLHF
CDR3nt: TGTGCCAGCACAGGACAGGGATCACCCCTCCACTTT

abundance: -
v_gene: TRBV6-5
j_gene: TRBJ1-2
d_gene: TRBD1
CDR3aa: CASSTGTGGLYGYTF
CDR3nt: TGTGCCAGCAGTACCGGGACAGGGGGGCTATATGGCTACACCTTC

abundance: -
v_gene: TRBV6-5
j_gene: TRBJ1-1
d_gene: TRBD1
CDR3aa: CASSSSGQGPSEAFF
CDR3nt: TGTGCCAGCAGTTCCTCGGGACAGGGACCCTCTGAAGCTTTCTTT

abundance: -
v_gene: TRBV10-3
j_gene: TRBJ2-7
d_gene: TRBD2
CDR3aa: CAISDTTSGRGEQYF
CDR3nt: TGTGCCATCAGTGATACGACTAGCGGGAGGGGGGAGCAGTACTTC

abundance: -
v_gene: TRBV10-3
j_gene: TRBJ1-1
d_gene: -
CDR3aa: CAINGGGTEAFF
CDR3nt: TGTGCCATCAATGGGGGCGGCACTGAAGCTTTCTTT

abundance: once
v_gene: TRBV19
j_gene: TRBJ1-2
d_gene: TRBD1
CDR3aa: CASSNDRVGNYGYTF
CDR3nt: TGTGCCAGTAGTAACGACAGGGTGGGGAACTATGGCTACACCTTC

abundance: -
v_gene: TRBV5-4
j_gene: TRBJ1-2
d_gene: TRBD1
CDR3aa: CAGSTGRIGYTF
CDR3nt: TGTGCCGGTTCGACAGGGAGGATTGGCTACACCTTC

abundance: -
v_gene: TRBV10-1
j_gene: TRBJ1-3
d_gene: TRBD1
CDR3aa: CASSELDRDHSGNTIYF
CDR3nt: TGCGCCAGCAGTGAGTTGGACAGGGACCACTCTGGAAACACCATATATTTT

abundance: few
v_gene: TRBV3-1/TRBV3-2
j_gene: TRBJ2-5
d_gene: TRBD2
CDR3aa: CASSQVASGETQYF
CDR3nt: TGTGCCAGCAGCCAAGTGGCTAGCGGGGAGACCCAGTACTTC

abundance: -
v_gene: TRBV12-3/TRBV12-4
j_gene: TRBJ1-2
d_gene: -
CDR3aa: CASSSPIGDGYTF
CDR3nt: TGTGCCAGCAGTTCGCCCATCGGGGATGGCTACACCTTC

abundance: -
v_gene: TRBV19
j_gene: TRBJ1-2
d_gene: -
CDR3aa: CASSIDLLAGTNYGYTF
CDR3nt: TGTGCCAGTAGTATAGACCTCCTAGCCGGCACTAACTATGGCTACACCTTC

abundance: -
v_gene: TRBV5-4
j_gene: TRBJ1-2
d_gene: TRBD1
CDR3aa: CASSFATGSGGYTF
CDR3nt: TGTGCCAGCAGCTTCGCGACAGGGTCGGGTGGCTACACCTTC

abundance: -
v_gene: TRBV24-1
j_gene: TRBJ2-5
d_gene: -
CDR3aa: CATSDDGSRGETQYF
CDR3nt: TGTGCCACCAGTGATGACGGGTCTCGGGGGGAGACCCAGTACTTC

abundance: -
v_gene: TRBV30
j_gene: TRBJ2-3
d_gene: -
CDR3aa: CAWTEVAASTDTQYF
CDR3nt: TGTGCCTGGACCGAGGTAGCGGCTAGCACAGATACGCAGTATTTT

abundance: -
v_gene: TRBV5-4
j_gene: TRBJ1-2
d_gene: -
CDR3aa: CASSLRQGRYGYTF
CDR3nt: TGTGCCAGCAGCTTGAGGCAGGGCCGCTATGGCTACACCTTC

abundance: -
v_gene: TRBV24-1
j_gene: TRBJ1-2
d_gene: -
CDR3aa: CATSNRVDYGYTF
CDR3nt: TGTGCCACTTCAAACAGGGTCGACTATGGCTACACCTTC

abundance: once
v_gene: TRBV7-3
j_gene: TRBJ2-7
d_gene: -
CDR3aa: CASSLTSGYEQYF
CDR3nt: TGTGCCAGCAGCTTAACGTCGGGGTACGAGCAGTACTTC

abundance: -
v_gene: TRBV6-5
j_gene: TRBJ1-1
d_gene: -
CDR3aa: CASSYSRVGTEAFF
CDR3nt: TGTGCCAGCAGTTACTCGCGCGTCGGCACTGAAGCTTTCTTT

abundance: -
v_gene: TRBV7-3
j_gene: TRBJ1-2
d_gene: -
CDR3aa: CASSSGTAVGGYGYTF
CDR3nt: TGTGCCAGCAGCTCAGGGACGGCGGTAGGGGGCTATGGCTACACCTTC

abundance: -
v_gene: TRBV5-3
j_gene: TRBJ2-3
d_gene: -
CDR3aa: CARSPRTPGTDTQYF
CDR3nt: TGTGCCAGAAGCCCCCGGACACCCGGCACAGATACGCAGTATTTT

abundance: -
v_gene: TRBV6-5
j_gene: TRBJ2-3
d_gene: TRBD1
CDR3aa: CASRFWDRYTDTQYF
CDR3nt: TGTGCCAGCCGGTTTTGGGACAGATACACAGATACGCAGTATTTT

abundance: few
v_gene: TRBV2
j_gene: TRBJ2-7
d_gene: TRBD2
CDR3aa: CASSGLAGGEQYF
CDR3nt: TGTGCCAGCAGTGGCCTAGCGGGAGGCGAGCAGTACTTC

abundance: -
v_gene: TRBV2
j_gene: TRBJ1-5
d_gene: -
CDR3aa: CASSEVSGDQPQHF
CDR3nt: TGTGCCAGCAGTGAGGTTTCAGGGGACCAGCCCCAGCATTTT

abundance: -
v_gene: TRBV5-1
j_gene: TRBJ1-2
d_gene: -
CDR3aa: CASSLVVGGANYGYTF
CDR3nt: TGCGCCAGCAGCTTGGTGGTCGGCGGAGCTAACTATGGCTACACCTTC

abundance: few
v_gene: TRBV18
j_gene: TRBJ1-1
d_gene: -
CDR3aa: CASSSNSVNTEAFF
CDR3nt: TGTGCCAGCTCGTCAAATTCAGTAAACACTGAAGCTTTCTTT

abundance: -
v_gene: TRBV7-8
j_gene: TRBJ2-3
d_gene: -
CDR3aa: CASSRPPTLSTDTQYF
CDR3nt: TGTGCCAGCAGCCGACCCCCCACCCTATCGACAGATACGCAGTATTTT

abundance: few
v_gene: TRBV27
j_gene: TRBJ2-1
d_gene: -
CDR3aa: CASSLRRDLNEQFF
CDR3nt: TGTGCCAGCAGTTTGAGGCGGGATTTGAATGAGCAGTTCTTC

abundance: -
v_gene: TRBV9
j_gene: TRBJ1-1
d_gene: -
CDR3aa: CASSGAGPWAEAFF
CDR3nt: TGTGCCAGCAGCGGCGCGGGTCCGTGGGCTGAAGCTTTCTTT

abundance: -
v_gene: TRBV24-1
j_gene: TRBJ2-1
d_gene: TRBD1
CDR3aa: CATSESGTGLYNEQFF
CDR3nt: TGTGCCACCAGTGAGTCCGGGACAGGGTTATACAATGAGCAGTTCTTC

abundance: -
v_gene: TRBV30
j_gene: TRBJ2-7
d_gene: -
CDR3aa: CAWSASGYEQYF
CDR3nt: TGTGCCTGGTCAGCGTCCGGCTACGAGCAGTACTTC

abundance: few
v_gene: TRBV30
j_gene: TRBJ1-1
d_gene: TRBD1
CDR3aa: CAWSSQGARAEAFF
CDR3nt: TGTGCCTGGAGTTCGCAGGGGGCTAGGGCTGAAGCTTTCTTT

abundance: -
v_gene: TRBV7-2
j_gene: TRBJ1-1
d_gene: TRBD1
CDR3aa: CASRTDRVTEAFF
CDR3nt: TGTGCCAGCAGGACGGACAGGGTCACTGAAGCTTTCTTT

abundance: -
v_gene: TRBV21-1
j_gene: TRBJ1-2
d_gene: -
CDR3aa: CASSNHDSLGYTF
CDR3nt: TGTGCCAGCAGCAATCATGACAGTCTAGGCTACACCTTC

abundance: -
v_gene: TRBV3-1/TRBV3-2
j_gene: TRBJ2-1
d_gene: -
CDR3aa: CASSQGGLASYNEQFF
CDR3nt: TGTGCCAGCAGCCAAGGAGGGCTAGCGTCCTACAATGAGCAGTTCTTC

abundance: -
v_gene: TRBV5-4
j_gene: TRBJ2-7
d_gene: TRBD2
CDR3aa: CASSPFQRGLAEQYF
CDR3nt: TGTGCCAGCAGCCCATTTCAGCGGGGCCTCGCCGAGCAGTACTTC

abundance: -
v_gene: TRBV24-1
j_gene: TRBJ2-2
d_gene: -
CDR3aa: CATSVAFGELFF
CDR3nt: TGTGCCACCAGTGTTGCGTTCGGGGAGCTGTTTTTT

abundance: -
v_gene: TRBV28
j_gene: TRBJ1-1
d_gene: -
CDR3aa: CASRTMEGGNTEAFF
CDR3nt: TGTGCCAGCAGGACGATGGAGGGCGGGAACACTGAAGCTTTCTTT

abundance: -
v_gene: TRBV6-5
j_gene: TRBJ1-4
d_gene: TRBD1
CDR3aa: CASRDRIDEKLFF
CDR3nt: TGTGCCAGCAGGGACAGGATTGATGAAAAACTGTTTTTT

abundance: -
v_gene: TRBV18
j_gene: TRBJ1-5
d_gene: TRBD1
CDR3aa: CASSPGTGGVQPQHF
CDR3nt: TGTGCCAGCTCACCAGGGACAGGGGGCGTTCAGCCCCAGCATTTT

abundance: -
v_gene: TRBV27
j_gene: TRBJ2-3
d_gene: TRBD2
CDR3aa: CASRTKGGSITDTQYF
CDR3nt: TGTGCCAGCAGGACTAAAGGCGGGAGCATCACAGATACGCAGTATTTT

abundance: many
v_gene: TRBV14
j_gene: TRBJ2-1
d_gene: TRBD1
CDR3aa: CASSRDRGSFYNEQFF
CDR3nt: TGTGCCAGCAGTCGAGACAGGGGGTCGTTCTACAATGAGCAGTTCTTC

abundance: -
v_gene: TRBV27
j_gene: TRBJ1-6
d_gene: TRBD1
CDR3aa: CASSSSGTDPNSPLHF
CDR3nt: TGTGCCAGCAGTTCCTCCGGGACAGACCCAAATTCACCCCTCCACTTT

abundance: -
v_gene: TRBV6-5
j_gene: TRBJ1-5
d_gene: -
CDR3aa: CASKTHTGVDQPQHF
CDR3nt: TGTGCCAGCAAGACCCACACAGGTGTAGATCAGCCCCAGCATTTT

abundance: few
v_gene: TRBV4-1
j_gene: TRBJ2-2
d_gene: TRBD1
CDR3aa: CASSQKDRGFVNTGELFF
CDR3nt: TGCGCCAGCAGCCAAAAAGACAGGGGTTTCGTGAACACCGGGGAGCTGTTTTTT

abundance: -
v_gene: TRBV11-1
j_gene: TRBJ2-3
d_gene: -
CDR3aa: CASSLTGWPADTQYF
CDR3nt: TGTGCCAGCAGCTTAACAGGGTGGCCCGCAGATACGCAGTATTTT

abundance: -
v_gene: TRBV7-9
j_gene: TRBJ2-7
d_gene: -
CDR3aa: CASSLRWGERAYEQYF
CDR3nt: TGTGCCAGCAGCTTACGGTGGGGGGAGAGGGCCTACGAGCAGTACTTC

abundance: -
v_gene: TRBV5-1
j_gene: TRBJ2-1
d_gene: -
CDR3aa: CASSVRNEQFF
CDR3nt: TGCGCCAGCAGCGTGAGAAATGAGCAGTTCTTC